This TCR beta chain was identified during a study of blood T cell repertoires in COVID-19. In the study overall: Some COVID-19 samples were acute and others convalescent; all came from the United States, Italy and Spain. PBMCs, B-cell-depleted T cells, or T cells were the source of the cDNA or gDNA that made up the material.

In the source study's methods: Estimation of nucleated cell counts relied on the amplification of reference gene primers. Measured with immunoSEQ multiplex PCR; TCRdb has only the in-frame clones, and not every one. Clonal size and the V and J genes are those of that table, whereas D and trimming came from the DNA. The sample lists about 210,000 clones, around 82% seen once, with less than 3% in the top ten. Germline V gives CDR1 MNHNY, CDR2 SVGAGI (reference sequence). V lost 5 bases and J 4 bases, leaving 12 bases between the germline ends. The length of the CDR3 is 13 residues. This chain uses TRBV6-6 with TRBJ2-7, with D perhaps TRBD1 (6 bases). What was sequenced was peripheral blood. This sequence was found in a man in his fifties or sixties with active or convalescent COVID-19. The CDR3 is CASSNLRGYEQYF. The CDR3 nucleotides read TGTGCCAGCAGTAACCTCAGGGGTTACGAGCAGTACTTC.